Listed below are T cell receptor beta chains from one sample, sequenced in a study of T-cell reconstitution after alpha-beta-depleted transplantation in children. A single record per CDR3 protein comes from TCRdb applying MiXCR to the PCR reads. This table holds about 980,000 distinct CDR3 sequences, around 30% found once. The sample was PBMCs, mostly from graft donor cells, taken 360 days after TCRalphabeta/CD19-depleted stem cell transplant. The receptors come from a boy under two years old who had a stem cell transplant for SCID, so the T cells may come from the graft donor. CDR3s include the opening cysteine and the closing phenylalanine or tryptophan. Not every row has a clone size; where given, it reads once, few, many or a size class.

abundance | j_gene | v_gene | CDR3aa
- | TRBJ2-4 | TRBV4-3 | CASSQEGLAGKGAKNIQYF
- | TRBJ2-3 | TRBV6-2/TRBV6-3 | CASNRGTPFGDTQYF
- | TRBJ2-7 | TRBV15 | CATSGEIGSYEQYF
- | TRBJ1-1 | TRBV5-1 | CASSWGGANTEAFF
- | TRBJ1-5 | TRBV3-1 | CASSYRGYQPQHF
few | TRBJ2-1 | TRBV18 | CASSPRGNRGFNEQFF
- | TRBJ1-2 | TRBV7-8 | CASSLANDGYTF
once | TRBJ2-2 | TRBV10-3 | CAIRPLLGGSGTGELFF
- | TRBJ1-1 | TRBV6-1 | CAISDRGLGTEAFF
- | TRBJ1-2 | TRBV7-6 | CASSLAGDPSDGYTF
few | TRBJ2-5 | TRBV5-5 | CASSLVASGALSETQYF